This TCR beta chain was sequenced during a study of cytomegalovirus exposure and HLA in healthy donors. On this clone itself: As yet, its antigen is unknown.

The CDR3 has 15 residues. The trim removed 4 bases at V and 4 bases at J, leaving 5 bases unmatched. In germline, CDR1 is SGHNT, CDR2 YYREEE (reference sequence). Clones were sequenced by immunoSEQ multiplex PCR, and TCRdb holds only the in-frame ones, with some missing. The table includes 150,000 to 200,000 clones, less than 90% detected once. General study findings and limits: Whilst most TCR sequences proved rare, a subset of public TCRs occurred across many donors.

The donors were members of the validation cohort comprising approximately 120 subjects, separate from the roughly 650-subject first cohort. The V and J genes are TRBV5-4 and TRBJ1-4; 9 bases agree with TRBD1. The sequence derives from a woman aged 25 to 45 in good health and CMV-seronegative. Sequenced material: PBMCs. As DNA, the CDR3 is TGTGCCAGCAGCGCTGACAGGGGGGATAATGAAAAACTGTTTTTT. Translating gives CASSADRGDNEKLFF.